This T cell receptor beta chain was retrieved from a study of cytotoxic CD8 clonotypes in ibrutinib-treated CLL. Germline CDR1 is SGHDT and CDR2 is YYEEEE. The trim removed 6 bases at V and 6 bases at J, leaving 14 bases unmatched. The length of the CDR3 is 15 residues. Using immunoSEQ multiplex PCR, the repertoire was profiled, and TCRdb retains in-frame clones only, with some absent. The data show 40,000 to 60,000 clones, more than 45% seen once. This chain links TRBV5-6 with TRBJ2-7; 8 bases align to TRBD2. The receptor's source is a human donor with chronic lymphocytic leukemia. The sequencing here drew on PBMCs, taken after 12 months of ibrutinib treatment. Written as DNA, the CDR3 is TGTGCCAGCACCGTTCGGGGACTAGGGGGGATCGAGCAGTACTTC. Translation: CASTVRGLGGIEQYF. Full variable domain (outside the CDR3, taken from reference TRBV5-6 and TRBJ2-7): DAGVTQSPTHLIKTRGQQVTLRCSPKSGHDTVSWYQQALGQGPQFIFQYYEEEERQRGNFPDRFSGHQFPNYSSELNVNALLLGDSALYLCASTVRGLGGIEQYFGPGTRLTVT.